Listed below are T cell receptor beta chains from one sample, sequenced in a study of blood T cell repertoires in COVID-19. Assay used: immunoSEQ multiplex PCR; TCRdb lists only in-frame clones, some missing. The table has approximately 94,000 clones, around 88% seen once. Sequencing was done on a sample of peripheral blood. The receptors were sampled from a woman aged 70 to 79 with acute or convalescent COVID-19. Each CDR3 is given with its conserved first and last residue. D genes are given only for firm matches. Clone size appears in some rows only: once, few, many, or a class for an expanded clone.

j_call,v_call,d_call,clone_size,cdr3_nt,cdr3_aa
TRBJ1-4,TRBV3-1/TRBV3-2,-,-,TGTGCCAGCAGCCAATTAGGGAGGAATGAAAAACTGTTTTTT,CASSQLGRNEKLFF
TRBJ2-1,TRBV29-1,-,-,TGCAGCGTACCGAAGGCGGGTGTCTACAATGAGCAGTTCTTC,CSVPKAGVYNEQFF
TRBJ2-2,TRBV5-4,TRBD1,-,TGTGCCAGCAGCTCGGGGACAGTCAACACCGGGGAGCTGTTTTTT,CASSSGTVNTGELFF
TRBJ1-5,TRBV15,TRBD1,-,TGTGCCACCAGCTGGGGACAGGGAGGACAGCCCCAGCATTTT,CATSWGQGGQPQHF
TRBJ2-2,TRBV7-3,-,-,TGTGCCAGCAGCTTTGGGGCTAGGTCGGACACCGGGGAGCTGTTTTTT,CASSFGARSDTGELFF
TRBJ2-3,TRBV14,-,-,TGTGCCAGCAGCCAAGCGTCGGTTGAGGATACGCAGTATTTT,CASSQASVEDTQYF
TRBJ2-7,TRBV5-1,-,-,TGCGCCAGCAGCTTAACCGGGACCTACGAGCAGTACTTC,CASSLTGTYEQYF
TRBJ2-1,TRBV10-1,TRBD2,-,TGCGCCAGCAGTGACTCCTTGGGGACTAGCGGGAGCTCCTACAATGAGCAGTTCTTC,CASSDSLGTSGSSYNEQFF
TRBJ1-1,TRBV6-5,-,-,TGTGCCAGCAGGGAGTCCATGAACACTGAAGCTTTCTTT,CASRESMNTEAFF
TRBJ2-7,TRBV27,TRBD2,-,TGTGCCAGCAGTGGGCAACTAGCGGGAGCCTACGAGCAGTACTTC,CASSGQLAGAYEQYF
TRBJ2-1,TRBV6-1,-,-,TGTGCCAGCAGTGAGGGGAGGAGCTCCTACAATGAGCAGTTCTTC,CASSEGRSSYNEQFF
TRBJ2-7,TRBV7-3,-,-,TGTGCCAGCAGCTTAACTCGGGAGAGCTACGAGCAGTACTTC,CASSLTRESYEQYF
TRBJ1-1,TRBV3-1/TRBV3-2,-,-,TGTGCCAGCAGCCAAGAGGCGACTAACACTGAAGCTTTCTTT,CASSQEATNTEAFF
TRBJ2-5,TRBV30,-,-,TGTGCCTGGAATTTGGGGGCTCAAGAGACCCAGTACTTC,CAWNLGAQETQYF
TRBJ2-7,TRBV10-2,TRBD2,few,TGCGCCAGCAGTGCACTGGGTAGCGGGGGTGCCTACGAGCAGTACTTC,CASSALGSGGAYEQYF